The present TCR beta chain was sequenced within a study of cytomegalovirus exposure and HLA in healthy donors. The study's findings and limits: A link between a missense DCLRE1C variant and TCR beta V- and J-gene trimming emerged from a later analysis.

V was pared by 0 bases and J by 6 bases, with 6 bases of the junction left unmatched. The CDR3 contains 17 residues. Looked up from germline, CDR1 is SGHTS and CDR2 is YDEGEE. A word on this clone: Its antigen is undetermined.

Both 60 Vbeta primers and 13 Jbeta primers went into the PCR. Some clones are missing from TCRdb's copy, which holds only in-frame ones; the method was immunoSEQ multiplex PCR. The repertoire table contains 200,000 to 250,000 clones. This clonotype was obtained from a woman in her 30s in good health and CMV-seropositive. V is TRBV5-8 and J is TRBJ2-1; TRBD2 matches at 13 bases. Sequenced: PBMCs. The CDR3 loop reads CASSLVVLAGGRNEQFF. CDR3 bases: TGTGCCAGCAGCTTGGTGGTACTAGCGGGAGGGCGCAATGAGCAGTTCTTC.